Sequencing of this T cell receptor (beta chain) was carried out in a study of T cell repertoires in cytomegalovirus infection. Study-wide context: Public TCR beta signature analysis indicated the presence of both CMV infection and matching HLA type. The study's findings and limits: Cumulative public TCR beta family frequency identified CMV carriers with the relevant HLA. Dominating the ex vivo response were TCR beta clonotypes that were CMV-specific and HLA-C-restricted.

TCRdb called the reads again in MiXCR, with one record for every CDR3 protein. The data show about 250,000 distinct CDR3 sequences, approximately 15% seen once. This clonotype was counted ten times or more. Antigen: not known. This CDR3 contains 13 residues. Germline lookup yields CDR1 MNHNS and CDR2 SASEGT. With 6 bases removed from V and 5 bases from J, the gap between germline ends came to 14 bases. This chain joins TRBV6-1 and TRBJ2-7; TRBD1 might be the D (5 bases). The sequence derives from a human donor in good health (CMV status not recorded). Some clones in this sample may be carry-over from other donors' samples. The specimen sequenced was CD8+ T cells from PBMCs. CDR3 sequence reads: CASSVTGAHEQYF. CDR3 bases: TGTGCCAGCAGCGTTACTGGGGCCCACGAGCAGTACTTC.